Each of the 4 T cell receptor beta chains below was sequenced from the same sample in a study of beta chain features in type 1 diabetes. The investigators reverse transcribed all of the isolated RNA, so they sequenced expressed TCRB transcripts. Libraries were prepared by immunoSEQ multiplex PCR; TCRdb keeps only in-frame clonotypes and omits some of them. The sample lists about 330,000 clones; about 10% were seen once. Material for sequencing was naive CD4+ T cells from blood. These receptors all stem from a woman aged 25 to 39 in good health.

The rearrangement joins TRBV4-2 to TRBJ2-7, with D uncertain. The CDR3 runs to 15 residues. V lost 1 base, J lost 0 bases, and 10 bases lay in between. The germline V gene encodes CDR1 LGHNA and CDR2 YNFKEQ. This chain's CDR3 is CASSQGADSSYEQYF. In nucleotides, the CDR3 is TGTGCCAGCAGCCAAGGTGCGGATAGCTCCTACGAGCAGTACTTC.

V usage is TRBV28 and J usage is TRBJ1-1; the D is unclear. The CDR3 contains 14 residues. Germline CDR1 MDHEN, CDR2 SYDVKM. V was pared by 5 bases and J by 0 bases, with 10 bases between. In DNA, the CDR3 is TGTGCCAGCAGTAACACAATGATGAACACTGAAGCTTTCTTT. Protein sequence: CASSNTMMNTEAFF.

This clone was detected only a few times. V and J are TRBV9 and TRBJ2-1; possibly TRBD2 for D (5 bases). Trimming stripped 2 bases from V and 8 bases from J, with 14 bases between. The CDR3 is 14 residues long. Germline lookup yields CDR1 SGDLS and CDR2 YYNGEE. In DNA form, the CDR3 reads TGTGCCAGCAGCGTCTGGCCGGGAAGTGATGAGCAGTTCTTC. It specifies CASSVWPGSDEQFF.

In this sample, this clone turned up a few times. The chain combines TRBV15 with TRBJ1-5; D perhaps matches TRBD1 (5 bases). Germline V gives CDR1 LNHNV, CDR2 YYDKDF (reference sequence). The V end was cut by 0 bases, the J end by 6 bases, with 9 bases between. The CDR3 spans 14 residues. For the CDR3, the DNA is TGTGCCACCAGCAGAGATCTGGGGCCTCAGCCCCAGCATTTT. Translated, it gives CATSRDLGPQPQHF.